This TCR beta chain was captured in a study of cytomegalovirus exposure and HLA in healthy donors. It was with 60 Vbeta and 13 Jbeta primers that the PCR ran. TCRdb's copy holds only in-frame clones and misses some; the assay was immunoSEQ multiplex PCR. This repertoire shows some 150,000 clones, around four fifths found once; its top ten account for 2.5%. Notes on the study in general: A previous analysis found most TCR beta V segments productive roughly 87% or roughly 30% of the time.

As concerns this clone: Antigen: not known.

This receptor was taken from a boy aged 2 to 10 in good health and CMV-seronegative. Sequenced: PBMCs.

Written as DNA, the CDR3 is TGTGCCAGCAGCGCGCCGGGACAGCGGATCTATGGCTACACCTTC. It is translated as CASSAPGQRIYGYTF. The chain uses TRBV12-1 and TRBJ1-2; the table's TRBD1 call for D was not verified on the DNA. TRBV12-1 is a known pseudogene. The CDR3 is made up of 15 amino acids.